A selection of T cell receptor beta chains follows, all from one sample in a study of technical replicates of blood from several donors. Libraries were prepared by immunoSEQ multiplex PCR; TCRdb keeps only in-frame clonotypes and omits some of them. The data show about 79,000 clones, with approximately 94% seen just once and about 0.24% held by the top ten. The source material was T cells isolated from PBMCs. These TCRs come from a human donor in good health. Each CDR3 is given with its conserved first and last residue. Fields, in order: clone size, D gene, J gene, V gene, CDR3 DNA, CDR3 protein. The D gene is left open where the match is weak. For some rows the clone size is stated as once, few or many, or as a class when expanded; others skip it.

-	-	TRBJ1-5	TRBV27	TGTGCCAGCAGTTTAATCGGGTATAGCAATCAGCCCCAGCATTTT	CASSLIGYSNQPQHF
-	TRBD2	TRBJ2-7	TRBV4-1	TGCGCCAGCAGCCATCATCGCGGGGGGGAATACGAGCAGTACTTC	CASSHHRGGEYEQYF
-	-	TRBJ2-5	TRBV11-2	TGTGCCAGCAGCTTATTTGTCCAAGGCGGCGAGACCCAGTACTTC	CASSLFVQGGETQYF
few	-	TRBJ1-5	TRBV28	TGTGCCAGCAGTCTACCCGGTAGACAGGCTTACAATCAGCCCCAGCATTTT	CASSLPGRQAYNQPQHF
-	-	TRBJ1-2	TRBV6-1	TGTGCCAGCAGGTTTGCGGCTGCTAACTATGGCTACACCTTC	CASRFAAANYGYTF
-	-	TRBJ2-3	TRBV7-2	TGTGCCAGCAGCATAGACGGAGATACGCAGTATTTT	CASSIDGDTQYF
-	-	TRBJ2-1	TRBV2	TGTGCCAGCAGCGACCGGGACCGGGGACAAAAGCAGTTCTTC	CASSDRDRGQKQFF
-	-	TRBJ1-5	TRBV7-8	TGTGCCAGCAGCCGAAAAAAACGGGGGGCAAGCAATCAGCCCCAGCATTTT	CASSRKKRGASNQPQHF
-	-	TRBJ2-3	TRBV7-8	TGTGCCAGCAGCTTAGGCTGGACAGACACAGATACGCAGTATTTT	CASSLGWTDTDTQYF
-	-	TRBJ2-1	TRBV5-4	TGTGCCAGCAGCTTCGGGGGAATTGAGCAGTTCTTC	CASSFGGIEQFF
-	TRBD2	TRBJ2-3	TRBV10-2	TGCGCCAGCAGAACGACTAGCGGGGGTAGCACAGATACGCAGTATTTT	CASRTTSGGSTDTQYF
-	-	TRBJ1-4	TRBV5-6	TGTGCCAGCAGCTTGGTTGCAGGGAAAAAACTGTTTTTT	CASSLVAGKKLFF
-	TRBD2	TRBJ2-5	TRBV7-9	TGTGCCAGCAGCCCTTTAGCGGGAGGGCCGGGGCAAGAGACCCAGTACTTC	CASSPLAGGPGQETQYF
-	-	TRBJ2-5	TRBV6-6	TGTGCCAGCAGTTGGAGTGAGACCCAGTACTTC	CASSWSETQYF
-	-	TRBJ2-7	TRBV14	TGTGCCAGCAGCCAAGATATCACTAGGAGCTCCTACGAGCAGTACTTC	CASSQDITRSSYEQYF
-	TRBD2	TRBJ2-1	TRBV7-7	TGTGCCAGCAGCAAGGCGGCTAGCGGTGCCAATGAGCAGTTCTTC	CASSKAASGANEQFF
-	-	TRBJ2-7	TRBV2	TGTGCCAGCAGTTCGGGGGGCCAGCCGGTCGAGCAGTACTTC	CASSSGGQPVEQYF
-	-	TRBJ1-1	TRBV2	TGTGCCAGCAGAAGGGACTACGCGGACACTGAAGCTTTCTTT	CASRRDYADTEAFF
-	TRBD1	TRBJ2-6	TRBV19	TGTGCCAGTAATGACAGGGGGCCCGGGGCCAACGTCCTGACTTTC	CASNDRGPGANVLTF
-	TRBD2	TRBJ2-7	TRBV27	TGTGCCAGCAGTTCCCACCGAAGACTAGCGGGGACCTACGAGCAGTACTTC	CASSSHRRLAGTYEQYF
-	TRBD1	TRBJ2-2	TRBV5-1	TGCGCCAGCAGCTGGGACAGCAGCACCGGGGAGCTGTTTTTT	CASSWDSSTGELFF
-	TRBD1	TRBJ1-2	TRBV6-5	TGTGCCAGCAGCAGACAGGGGGGTGGCTACACCTTC	CASSRQGGGYTF
-	-	TRBJ1-5	TRBV30	TGTGCCTGGAGTGGCTGGGGGAGGGATCCCACAGAAGATCAGCCCCAGCATTTT	CAWSGWGRDPTEDQPQHF
-	-	TRBJ2-7	TRBV5-1	TGCGCCAGCAGCTTGGTGGCGGGGCTGGACGAGCAGTACTTC	CASSLVAGLDEQYF
-	TRBD1	TRBJ1-2	TRBV4-1	TGCGCCAGCAGCCAGGGCGACAGGGGGTATGGCTACACCTTC	CASSQGDRGYGYTF
-	TRBD2	TRBJ2-7	TRBV5-1	TGCGCCAGCAGTGGCGGGAGGAGCTACGAGCAGTACTTC	CASSGGRSYEQYF
-	-	TRBJ1-2	TRBV7-9	TGTGCCAGCAGCCCAGAACGGTGGCAGGGGCCGCATGGCTACACCTTC	CASSPERWQGPHGYTF
-	TRBD1	TRBJ1-2	TRBV30	TGTGCCTGGCTTACGGGGGCAGGACAGGGGATCTCTAACTATGGCTACACCTTC	CAWLTGAGQGISNYGYTF
-	TRBD2	TRBJ2-3	TRBV6-4	TGTGCCAGCAGTGAGGCTACTAGCGGGACAGATACGCAGTATTTT	CASSEATSGTDTQYF
-	-	TRBJ2-1	TRBV30	TGTGCCTGGAGTGTACGAGTTAGCCCCTACAATGAGCAGTTCTTC	CAWSVRVSPYNEQFF
-	-	TRBJ2-7	TRBV29-1	TGCAGCGTAGAAGGCGGCAGTCTCTACGAGCAGTACTTC	CSVEGGSLYEQYF
-	TRBD2	TRBJ2-1	TRBV9	TGTGCCAGCAGCTCTCTAACCGGGGGGGGGCCCTACAATGAGCAGTTCTTC	CASSSLTGGGPYNEQFF
-	TRBD2	TRBJ2-1	TRBV12-5	TGTGCTAGTGGTTTGGCTAGCGGGGGAGATGAGCAGTTCTTC	CASGLASGGDEQFF
-	TRBD2	TRBJ2-1	TRBV7-9	TGTGCCAGCAGCTGGGTAGCGGGGGGGTTACCTAACAATGAGCAGTTCTTC	CASSWVAGGLPNNEQFF
-	TRBD2	TRBJ2-1	TRBV5-1	TGCGCCAGCAGCTTAACTAGCGGATCCTACAATGAGCAGTTCTTC	CASSLTSGSYNEQFF
few	-	TRBJ1-1	TRBV10-3	TGTGCCATCAGTGACTGGCTCCGGGGCGGGGGAGAAGCTTTCTTT	CAISDWLRGGGEAFF
few	TRBD1	TRBJ2-7	TRBV15	TGTGCCACCAGCCGCTCGTTTGGTGGACAGGGGAGAGGCGAGCAGTACTTC	CATSRSFGGQGRGEQYF
-	TRBD2	TRBJ2-3	TRBV6-4	TGTGCCAGCAGCGTCTCCGGACTAGCGAGCACAGATACGCAGTATTTT	CASSVSGLASTDTQYF
-	-	TRBJ1-1	TRBV9	TGTGCCAGCAGCGTAGTGGGCAGTAACACTGAAGCTTTCTTT	CASSVVGSNTEAFF
-	-	TRBJ1-3	TRBV15	TGTGCCACCAGCAGAGATGGTCAGGCAGGTGCTGGCTCTGGAAACACCATATATTTT	CATSRDGQAGAGSGNTIYF
-	TRBD2	TRBJ2-5	TRBV4-2	TGTGCCAGCAGCCAAGGGGGGGGAAAGACTAGCGGGGTCCAAGAGACCCAGTACTTC	CASSQGGGKTSGVQETQYF
-	TRBD2	TRBJ2-1	TRBV2	TGTGCCAGCAGTGAAGCTAGCGGGGCCTCCTACAATGAGCAGTTCTTC	CASSEASGASYNEQFF
-	-	TRBJ2-3	TRBV28	TGTGCCAGCAGTCCTCACTCGCCACCGAACTCAGATACGCAGTATTTT	CASSPHSPPNSDTQYF
-	TRBD2	TRBJ2-7	TRBV6-1	TGTGCCAGCAGTGAGGGGAGCGGACTAGCCTACGAGCAGTACTTC	CASSEGSGLAYEQYF
-	-	TRBJ2-7	TRBV7-8	TGTGCCAGCAGCCCTTTAACGACCGGAGACGACGAGCAGTACTTC	CASSPLTTGDDEQYF
-	-	TRBJ2-2	TRBV7-3	TGTGCCAGCAGCCCCGAGGACACCGGGGAGCTGTTTTTT	CASSPEDTGELFF
-	-	TRBJ2-2	TRBV7-6	TGTGCCAGCAGCTTCGTGGGAGTCGGAACCGGGGAGCTGTTTTTT	CASSFVGVGTGELFF
-	-	TRBJ1-1	TRBV6-4	TGTGCCAGCAGTCGAACATCGAACACTGAAGCTTTCTTT	CASSRTSNTEAFF
-	TRBD1	TRBJ1-1	TRBV7-2	TGTGCCAGCAGCAAATACCGACAGGGAGTAGCTTTCTTT	CASSKYRQGVAFF
-	-	TRBJ2-2	TRBV7-9	TGTGCCAGCAGCTCCCTCTACACCGGGGAGCTGTTTTTT	CASSSLYTGELFF
-	-	TRBJ1-1	TRBV18	TGTGCCAGCTCACCACCGACAGTTGGATGGTCGAACACTGAAGCTTTCTTT	CASSPPTVGWSNTEAFF
-	TRBD2	TRBJ2-3	TRBV7-9	TGTGCCAGCAGCTTAAGCGGGATGGCAAGGGATACGCAGTATTTT	CASSLSGMARDTQYF
-	TRBD1	TRBJ1-5	TRBV27	TGTGCCAGCAGTCAACACAGGGGTCAGCCCCAGCATTTT	CASSQHRGQPQHF
-	-	TRBJ2-2	TRBV28	TGTGCCAGCAGTTTAACTAGCTGGGGCACCGGGGAGCTGTTTTTT	CASSLTSWGTGELFF
-	TRBD1	TRBJ2-1	TRBV11-3	TGTGCCAGCAGCGCTGAAACGGGACAGGGCTCTATTGGTGCGTACAATGAGCAGTTCTTC	CASSAETGQGSIGAYNEQFF